The 21 T cell receptor beta chains given below trace back to one sample, sequenced in a study of CD8+CD57+ T cells in acquired aplastic anemia. Genomic DNA provided the template from which TCR beta VDJ and CDR3 profiles were obtained. TCRdb re-analysed the reads in MiXCR, keeping a single row per CDR3 protein. The table records about 200,000 distinct CDR3 sequences, 34% of them present only once. Sequencing used sorted CD4+, CD8+, or CD8+CD57+ T cells (not recorded which) from PBMCs. Receptors were obtained from a human donor in good health, serving as a control.

The CDR3 DNA is TGTGCCACCCGCCACTCGGAAACGAACACTGAAGCTTTCTTT. It translates to CATRHSETNTEAFF. This chain connects TRBV24-1 to TRBJ1-1, with D unresolved. With 9 bases removed from V and 1 base from J, the gap between germline ends came to 14 bases. The germline V gene has CDR1 KGHDR and CDR2 SFDVKD. The CDR3 runs to 14 residues.

In this sample, this clonotype turned up a few times. The chain combines TRBV6-2 or TRBV6-3 with TRBJ1-5; 9 positions match TRBD1. The CDR3 consists of 15 residues. The V gene's germline CDR1 is MNHEY and CDR2 SVGEGT. With 6 bases clipped from V and 6 bases from J, the junction kept 9 bases outside the gene matches. Here the CDR3 reads CASRGIQGALQPQHF. CDR3 bases: TGTGCCAGCAGGGGTATACAGGGGGCCCTTCAGCCCCAGCATTTT.

This chain joins TRBV5-1 and TRBJ1-2; possible D gene TRBD1, 6 bases. Looked up from germline, CDR1 is SGHRS and CDR2 is YFSETQ. CDR3 length equals 15 residues. V lost 7 bases and J lost 8, with 24 bases in between. The CDR3 protein is CASGEGELGSRGYTF. The CDR3, as DNA: TGCGCCAGCGGAGAGGGGGAACTTGGATCAAGAGGCTACACCTTC.

This chain links TRBV5-1 with TRBJ1-6, with a tentative D call TRBD1 (5 bases). Trimming pared 0 bases from V and 6 bases from J, leaving 16 bases between. This CDR3 is built from 17 residues. Germline assignment: CDR1 SGHRS and CDR2 YFSETQ. The DNA for the CDR3 is TGCGCCAGCAGCTTGGCAGCGCTTGGGACTCTTAATTCACCCCTCCACTTT. Its protein is CASSLAALGTLNSPLHF.

A remark on this clonotype: A much larger clonotype is one base distant, so this may be a read error. This chain uses TRBV19 with TRBJ1-1; D gene uncertain. Trimming shortened V by 3 bases and J by 2 bases, and 13 bases separated the two germline ends. From germline, CDR1 is LNHDA and CDR2 SQIVND (reference sequence). This CDR3 comprises 15 residues. CDR3 residues: CASSIRAGPNTEAFF. CDR3 nucleotides: TGTGCCAGTAGTATTCGCGCGGGTCCAAACACTGAAGCTTTCTTT. Variable domain in full (rest from reference TRBV19 and TRBJ1-1): DGGITQSPKYLFRKEGQNVTLSCEQNLNHDAMYWYRQDPGQGLRLIYYSQIVNDFQKGDIAEGYSVSREKKESFPLTVTSAQKNPTAFYLCASSIRAGPNTEAFFGQGTRLTVV.

This chain uses TRBV2 with TRBJ2-5, with 10 bases aligning to TRBD1. In germline, CDR1 is SNHLY, CDR2 FYNNEI. This CDR3 comprises 12 residues. DNA for the CDR3: TGTGCTATGGACAGGGGGCAAGAGACCCAGTACTTC. Encoded protein: CAMDRGQETQYF.

This clonotype came up many times. V and J are TRBV19 and TRBJ1-2, with TRBD1 matching over 7 bases. Germline CDR1 is LNHDA and CDR2 is SQIVND (reference sequence). This CDR3 has 18 residues. After removal of 3 bases from V and 3 bases from J, the junction contained 16 bases not matched to a gene. CDR3 DNA: TGTGCCAGTAGTATTCCTTTAAACTCAAGGGACAGACACTATGGCTACACCTTC. Residues: CASSIPLNSRDRHYGYTF.

This clonotype was observed a handful of times. The chain employs TRBV7-9 and TRBJ2-1; D is unresolved. The germline gives CDR1 SEHNR, CDR2 FQNEAQ (reference sequence). Trimming cost V 7 bases and J 5 bases, with 18 bases left between them. The CDR3 is made up of 15 amino acids. CDR3 residues: CASTPRGWGNNEQFF. In DNA form, the CDR3 reads TGTGCCAGCACCCCAAGAGGTTGGGGAAACAATGAGCAGTTCTTC.

The V call is TRBV7-6, the J call TRBJ2-2; D is unclear. With 4 bases removed from V and 3 bases from J, the gap between germline ends came to 9 bases. The CDR3 totals 14 residues. Germline V gives CDR1 SGHVS, CDR2 FNYEAQ. The CDR3, as DNA: TGTGCCAGCAGCTCCCCCACGGACACCGGGGAGCTGTTTTTT. It is translated as CASSSPTDTGELFF.

The chain couples TRBV30 to TRBJ2-4; D is unclear. V lost 0 bases and J lost 6, with 6 bases in between. Germline CDR1 GTSNPN, CDR2 SVGIG (reference sequence). The CDR3 spans 12 residues. In nucleotides, the CDR3 is TGTGCCTGGAGTGTATCCAGAAACATTCAGTACTTC. Protein: CAWSVSRNIQYF.

As concerns this clonotype: The junction does not match germline at one end; this may be a read error. This chain links TRBV25-1 with TRBJ2-3; D might be TRBD1 (6 bases). The germline gives CDR1 MGHDK, CDR2 SYGVNS. This CDR3 comprises 18 residues. The CDR3 region is CASSPHPTGRFSTDAQYF. The DNA of the CDR3 is TGTGCCAGCAGCCCCCACCCGACAGGTCGGTTTAGCACAGATGCGCAGTATTTT.

The chain couples TRBV15 to TRBJ1-5; D is possibly TRBD1 (6 bases). Per the germline V gene, CDR1 is LNHNV and CDR2 is YYDKDF (reference sequence). The CDR3 runs to 13 residues. Trimming cost V 7 bases and J 3 bases, with 10 bases left between them. This CDR3 is CATTDRYNQPQHF. The CDR3 DNA follows: TGTGCCACCACCGACAGGTACAATCAGCCCCAGCATTTT.

The table lists this clonotype with a count of one. The J gene is TRBJ2-3, the V gene TRBV9, with D possibly being TRBD2 (6 bases). V dropped 6 bases and J dropped 4 bases, with 18 bases sitting between them. This CDR3 spans 15 amino acids. The germline gives CDR1 SGDLS, CDR2 YYNGEE. CDR3 nucleotide sequence: TGTGCCAGCACCCCTGACGGGGCGGGGCCAGATACGCAGTATTTT. It yields the protein CASTPDGAGPDTQYF.

This clonotype was seen only a few times. The chain has TRBV5-6 and TRBJ1-1; D not resolved. CDR1 and CDR2 (germline): SGHDT, YYEEEE. CDR3 length: 13 residues. The germline V and J ends were trimmed by 2 bases and 8 bases, with 13 bases remaining between them. The CDR3 region is CASSFIQSEEAFF. The CDR3 DNA reads TGTGCCAGCAGCTTTATTCAGTCAGAGGAAGCTTTCTTT.

There are many counts of this clonotype. The J gene is TRBJ1-6, the V gene TRBV5-1; D remains ambiguous. The CDR3 spans 14 residues. The V end lost 1 base, the J end lost 8 bases, and 10 bases lay between the germline ends. Germline V gene sequence: CDR1 SGHRS, CDR2 YFSETQ. CDR3 DNA: TGCGCCAGCAGCTTGTACAGCGCCGATTCACCCCTCCACTTT. Its protein product is CASSLYSADSPLHF.

This clonotype was counted a single time. The chain joins TRBV2 to TRBJ1-2; 9 bases are a match to TRBD1. Germline V CDR1 and CDR2: SNHLY, FYNNEI. The length of the CDR3 is 12 residues. Unmatched junction bases numbered 8, after V lost 4 bases and J lost 14 bases. The CDR3 DNA is TGTGCCAGCAGTGGAGGGACAGGGCGGGAGACCTTC. Amino acids: CASSGGTGRETF.

This clonotype was counted a few times. The chain links TRBV9 to TRBJ2-2; perhaps TRBD1 as D (6 bases). The germline V gene has CDR1 SGDLS and CDR2 YYNGEE. Deletions cut 4 bases from V and 2 bases from J, with 12 bases between. This CDR3 has 15 residues. This CDR3 reads CASSPDRRNTGELFF. DNA for the CDR3: TGTGCCAGCAGCCCCGACAGGAGAAACACCGGGGAGCTGTTTTTT.

The sample holds many counts of this clonotype. The rearrangement links TRBV7-3 to TRBJ1-6, with D hard to call. The CDR3 covers 15 residues. CDR1 SGHTA and CDR2 FQGTGA come from the germline V gene. The V gene lost 6 bases and the J gene lost 7 bases, with 16 bases spanning the gap. The CDR3 region has the DNA TGTGCCAGCAGGGCGACCCCAACGCCAAATTCACCCCTCCACTTT. Amino acids: CASRATPTPNSPLHF.

A note on this clonotype: A read error may explain this, as a much larger clone is one base away. J is TRBJ1-5 and V is TRBV19, with 10 bases identical to TRBD1. CDR3 size: 16 residues. Germline V CDR1 and CDR2: LNHDA, SQIVND (reference sequence). CDR3: CASSVDLGQGNQPQHF. The CDR3 DNA is TGTGCCAGTAGTGTAGATCTGGGACAGGGGAATCAGCCCCAGCATTTT.

The sample holds many counts of this clonotype. This sequence joins TRBV14 and TRBJ2-5, with D unclear. V was cut by 3 bases and J by 0 bases, with 11 bases left in between. From germline, CDR1 is SGHDN and CDR2 FVKESK. The CDR3 is 15 amino acids. DNA for the CDR3: TGTGCCAGCAGCCAGTTCCCAAGAGACCAAGAGACCCAGTACTTC. Encoded protein: CASSQFPRDQETQYF.

V and J are TRBV6-5 and TRBJ2-1; D possibly uses TRBD1 or TRBD2 (5 bases each). The CDR3 is made up of 14 amino acids. Trimming shortened V by 4 bases and J by 3 bases, and 10 bases separated the two germline ends. Per the germline V gene, CDR1 is MNHEY and CDR2 is SVGAGI. Here the CDR3 reads CASSFRDGYNEQFF. Written as DNA, the CDR3 is TGTGCCAGCAGTTTTCGGGACGGCTACAATGAGCAGTTCTTC.